The source of this TCR beta chain is a study of brain T cells in children with intractable seizures. CDR3 length equals 13 residues. Germline values: CDR1 LGHDT, CDR2 YNNKEL (reference sequence). The V and J ends lost 5 bases and 8 bases respectively, with 12 bases between them. Only cases whose brain tissue showed the highest T cell transcript signatures were sequenced. With regard to this clone: The antigen remains unidentified.

The data were produced by immunoSEQ multiplex PCR, yet TCRdb's version contains in-frame clones alone and is incomplete. Seen here are 7,500 to 8,000 clones, 65% to 80% observed once, and the top ten hold around 8.3%. Findings and caveats of the study: Only CDR3 sequence similarity suggested viral specificity, without known HCMV serostatus. Among the top 50 brain clones were public and private clonotypes.

The input for sequencing was resected brain tissue, taken at surgery. This chain links TRBV3-1 (or the pseudogene TRBV3-2) with TRBJ2-2; D call uncertain. The TCR sequence derives from a boy in the first two years of life with tuberous sclerosis and intractable seizures. CDR3 residues: CASSYSRGGELFF. CDR3 DNA sequence: TGTGCCAGCAGCTATTCACGTGGGGGGGAGCTGTTTTTT.